The clone carrying this T cell receptor (beta chain) has a handful of counts. The CDR3 covers 14 residues. V shed 3 bases and J shed 4 bases, with 9 bases lying between them. Germline lookup yields CDR1 SNHLY and CDR2 FYNNEI. Regarding treatment: oral pan-JAK inhibitor, 5-10 mg twice daily. Lesional scalp tissue (obtained by punch biopsy) and peripheral blood were collected from alopecia areata patients. Sequencing templates came from extracted RNA that was reverse transcribed into cDNA. The protocol was immunoSEQ multiplex PCR, while the TCRdb copy is restricted to in-frame clones and leaves out a portion. This table has fewer than 200,000 clones, less than 70% appearing once. The data were taken from a study of CD8+ T cells in alopecia areata.

The starting material was CD4+ T cells sorted from blood, obtained at week 24, from a patient treated with tofacitinib. This receptor was obtained from a human donor with alopecia areata. The V call is TRBV2, the J call TRBJ2-2, with D unclear. CDR3 residues: CASSEVRRTGELFF. CDR3 sequence (DNA): TGTGCCAGCAGTGAGGTCAGACGCACCGGGGAGCTGTTTTTT.